This section outlines one TCR beta chain sequence together with its context. Its antigen remains unidentified. From germline, CDR1 is WSHSY and CDR2 SAAADI. This CDR3 contains 15 residues. V dropped 8 bases and J dropped 7; count of bases not matched to a gene: 10. Researchers used genomic DNA as the template to profile TCR beta VDJ and CDR3. TCRdb processed the reads anew with MiXCR; each CDR3 protein has one entry. Of 150,000 to 200,000 distinct CDR3 sequences listed, roughly 48% were seen once; the top ten hold 30% to 40%. Before being chosen for sequencing, patients had shown CD8+CD57+ cell expansion by flow cytometry. The source of the sample is a study of CD8+CD57+ T cells in acquired aplastic anemia. Study-level background: Average DNA yield from sorted CD4+ and CD8+ cells was about 2.9 ug. Study findings and constraints: Simpson's diversity of CD8+ cells was not significantly different in patients compared with controls.

The V call is TRBV10-2, the J call TRBJ2-1, with 11 bases that match TRBD1. The receptor was isolated from a human donor with aplastic anemia. Sequenced: sorted CD4+, CD8+, or CD8+CD57+ T cells (not recorded which) from PBMCs. CDR3 protein: CASQVPGQGENEQFF. CDR3 DNA sequence: TGCGCCAGCCAAGTACCGGGACAGGGGGAAAATGAGCAGTTCTTC.